Sequencing of this TCR beta chain was carried out in a study of technical replicates of blood from several donors. TCRdb keeps only in-frame clones here, not all; method: immunoSEQ multiplex PCR. The sample shows 80,000 or so clones, about 94% of them seen only once. The sequence came from a human donor in good health. Sequencing was carried out using T cells isolated from PBMCs.

The DNA for the CDR3 is TGTGCCAGCAGTGGAATGGGACAGGGGGCGGGCTATGGCTACACCTTC. It yields the protein CASSGMGQGAGYGYTF. The chain has TRBV28 and TRBJ1-2; TRBD1 matches 12 bases. The CDR3 runs 16 residues. After removal of 5 bases from V and 4 bases from J, the junction contained 8 bases not matched to a gene. The V gene's germline CDR1 is MDHEN and CDR2 SYDVKM.